A single sample gave rise to the 8 T cell receptor beta chains below, sequenced in a study of T cell changes during pregnancy in multiple sclerosis. The table came from immunoSEQ multiplex PCR; TCRdb's copy has only in-frame clones and leaves some out. Of tens of thousands of clones listed, about 92% are singletons. Sequenced material: peripheral blood, taken in the first trimester of pregnancy. The receptors derive from a female donor with multiple sclerosis, enrolled in a pregnancy study.

The genes are TRBV6-1 and TRBJ2-7; 10 bases fit TRBD1. After removal of 8 bases from V and 2 bases from J, the junction contained 9 bases not matched to a gene. Germline values: CDR1 MNHNS, CDR2 SASEGT. CDR3 size: 15 residues. CDR3 residues: CASLDFGQGAYEQYF. In nucleotides, the CDR3 is TGTGCCAGCCTTGACTTTGGACAGGGGGCCTACGAGCAGTACTTC.

The V and J genes are TRBV6-4 and TRBJ2-3; 10 positions match TRBD1. This CDR3 spans 15 amino acids. Trimming removed 5 bases from V and 2 bases from J; junction bases left unmatched: 4. Germline CDR1 reads MRHNA; CDR2 reads SNTAGT. CDR3: CASSPGTGATDTQYF. CDR3 bases: TGTGCCAGCAGTCCCGGGACAGGGGCCACAGATACGCAGTATTTT.

The chain carries TRBV7-9 and TRBJ1-4, with 7 bases identical to TRBD1. Germline assignment: CDR1 SEHNR and CDR2 FQNEAQ (reference sequence). The CDR3 totals 15 residues. Trimming cost V 5 bases and J 5 bases; bases outside gene matches: 8. Here the CDR3 DNA reads TGTGCCAGCAGCGAAGGGGCAGGGGGAAATGAAAAACTGTTTTTT. Its protein is CASSEGAGGNEKLFF.

V usage is TRBV19 and J usage is TRBJ2-5; 14 nucleotides line up with TRBD2. V lost 1 base and J lost 2; bases outside the gene matches: 9. The CDR3 has 19 residues. CDR1 and CDR2 from the germline V gene are LNHDA and SQIVND (reference sequence). The DNA for the CDR3 is TGTGCCAGTAGTATAGGGGCAGGGGGGACTAGCGGGAGACAAGAGACCCAGTACTTC. It yields the protein CASSIGAGGTSGRQETQYF.

DNA of the CDR3: TGTGCCAGCAGCCAATCAGGGGAATTCTACGAGCAGTACTTC. Its translation: CASSQSGEFYEQYF. The chain joins TRBV16 to TRBJ2-7, with D possibly TRBD1 on 5 matching bases. The CDR3 has 14 residues. Germline loops: CDR1 KGHSY, CDR2 FQNENV. Trimming pared 0 bases from V and 3 bases from J, leaving 9 bases between.

The rearrangement joins TRBV6-6 to TRBJ2-1; D is unclear. The germline CDR1 and CDR2 sequences are MNHNY and SVGAGI (reference sequence). V shed 5 bases and J shed 0 bases, with 5 bases lying between them. The CDR3 length is 13 residues. CDR3 coding DNA: TGTGCCAGCAGTCCCCTCTCCTACAATGAGCAGTTCTTC. This gives the protein CASSPLSYNEQFF.

This clone came up once. The chain couples TRBV29-1 to TRBJ2-7, with 10 nucleotides matching TRBD2. Losses at the gene ends were 5 bases for V and 4 bases for J; bases not matched to a gene: 11. The CDR3 spans 15 residues. CDR1 SQVTM and CDR2 ANQGSEA come from the germline V gene. The CDR3 DNA follows: TGCAGCGTTTCAGGGGCTAGCGGGAGAACTTACGAGCAGTACTTC. Amino acids: CSVSGASGRTYEQYF.

The CDR3 DNA reads TGTGCCAGCAGCTTTACTACAGGGGTGAGAACTGAGACCCAGTACTTC. Protein product: CASSFTTGVRTETQYF. The chain uses TRBV7-2 and TRBJ2-5, with 7 bases matching TRBD1. The CDR3 is 16 amino acids. Germline V gives CDR1 SGHTA, CDR2 FQGNSA. With V trimmed by 3 bases and J by 5 bases, 12 bases remained unmatched.